Listed below are T cell receptor beta chains from one sample, sequenced in a study of vaccination and CD4 T cells after COVID-19. For these TCRs, the target antigens are not known. TCRdb fed the PCR reads into MiXCR, producing one record per CDR3 protein. Here the sample spans about 8,900 distinct CDR3 sequences, under 60% being singletons. The source material was CD4+ T cells from blood, cultured in vitro. The source is a human donor in good health. The CDR3 runs from the conserved cysteine through the conserved F or W. A D gene is named only where the DNA matches it firmly. Not every row has a clone size; where given, it reads once, few, many or a size class.

TRBV10-2,TRBJ1-5,.,.,TGCGCCAGCAGTGGGGGGGCACGTCAGCCCCAGCATTTT,CASSGGARQPQHF
TRBV6-5,TRBJ1-1,.,few,TGTGCCAGCAGTTACATGGGGGGCTGGGGGGAAGCTTTCTTT,CASSYMGGWGEAFF
TRBV12-3/TRBV12-4,TRBJ1-3,TRBD1,.,TGTGCCAGCAGTTTACCAGGGGGCGCATCTGGAAACACCATATATTTT,CASSLPGGASGNTIYF
TRBV7-9,TRBJ2-4,.,few,TGTGCCAGCAGCCCACTAGCTGGGAAGGAGGCGGCCAAAAACATTCAGTACTTC,CASSPLAGKEAAKNIQYF
TRBV6-2/TRBV6-3,TRBJ1-5,TRBD1,.,TGTGCCAGCAGTTATCAGGGGGGGATCAATCAGCCCCAGCATTTT,CASSYQGGINQPQHF
TRBV7-9,TRBJ2-7,TRBD1,few,TGTGCCAGCAGCAAGGGACAGGGGAACCGATACGAGCAGTACTTC,CASSKGQGNRYEQYF
TRBV6-1,TRBJ2-7,.,.,TGTGCCAGCAGTGCGAGGACGGGCTCCTACGAGCAGTACTTC,CASSARTGSYEQYF
TRBV15,TRBJ1-5,TRBD1,large,TGTGCCACCAGCGGGACAGGGTCCCGTCAGCCCCAGCATTTT,CATSGTGSRQPQHF
TRBV6-2/TRBV6-3,TRBJ1-5,.,.,TGTGCCAGCAGTTACTGGGGCGGGGACAATCAGCCCCAGCATTTT,CASSYWGGDNQPQHF
TRBV20-1,TRBJ1-1,TRBD1,.,TGCAGTGCGGGACAGGGTTGGAACACTGAAGCTTTCTTT,CSAGQGWNTEAFF
TRBV7-6,TRBJ2-1,TRBD2,.,TGTGCCAGCAGCTTGATGAGCGGGAGCCTCAATGAGCAGTTCTTC,CASSLMSGSLNEQFF
TRBV19,TRBJ1-6,TRBD1,.,TGTGCCAGTAGCCTACAGGGGGACGGTTCACCCCTCCACTTT,CASSLQGDGSPLHF
TRBV15,TRBJ2-4,.,.,TGTGCCACCAGCTCCCGCCAGGGGTCCAAAAACATTCAGTACTTC,CATSSRQGSKNIQYF
TRBV7-2,TRBJ1-2,TRBD1,.,TGTGCCAGCAGCTTAGGGGACAGGGCTGGCTACACCTTC,CASSLGDRAGYTF
TRBV2,TRBJ1-2,.,once,TGTGCCAGCAGTGTGGGGGGATATGGCTACACCTTC,CASSVGGYGYTF
TRBV10-3,TRBJ2-7,.,.,TGTGCCATCAGTGAGAGGACAGCTAGCTCCTACGAGCAGTACTTC,CAISERTASSYEQYF
TRBV4-1,TRBJ2-3,.,.,TGCGCCAGCAGCCAAGATTGGGGGGAACGTACGCAGTATTTT,CASSQDWGERTQYF
TRBV7-2,TRBJ2-3,.,.,TGTGCCAGCAGCCCCGGGACGAACAGAGATACGCAGTATTTT,CASSPGTNRDTQYF
TRBV6-1,TRBJ1-6,TRBD1,.,TGTGCCAGCAGTGCACAGGGGAACGCCTATAATTCACCCCTCCACTTT,CASSAQGNAYNSPLHF
TRBV6-1,TRBJ1-3,TRBD1,once,TGTGCCAGCAGTCGAGGGACAGGGGCTGGAAACACCATATATTTT,CASSRGTGAGNTIYF
TRBV20-1,TRBJ2-3,TRBD2,.,TGCAGTGCTCTTGGACTAGCGGGGTCCACAGATACGCAGTATTTT,CSALGLAGSTDTQYF
TRBV7-2,TRBJ1-5,.,.,TGTGCCAGCAGCGTCGATTGGTGGACACGCAGCAATCAGCCCCAGCATTTT,CASSVDWWTRSNQPQHF
TRBV29-1,TRBJ1-5,.,.,TGCAGCGTTGTACCCGTTCGGGCAGGGGCAGTACAGCCCCAGCATTTT,CSVVPVRAGAVQPQHF
TRBV7-9,TRBJ2-7,.,few,TGTGCCAGCAGCGTCAGTTTAGGAAGGTACGAGCAGTACTTC,CASSVSLGRYEQYF